This paragraph covers one T cell receptor (beta chain) sequence. Its recognized antigen is unknown. No base quality values were provided; no much bigger clone lies one nucleotide off. The germline V gene (reference sequence) specifies LNHDA as CDR1 and SQIVND as CDR2. The germline V and J ends show losses of 5 bases and 4 bases respectively, and no gene match explains 8 bases of the junction. The CDR3 runs 14 residues from the cysteine to the phenylalanine. The only DNA kept is the CDR3, 42 bases in frame from the first base. These data are taken from a study of cytomegalovirus exposure and HLA in healthy donors (dated 2017 in TCRdb). Notes on the research overall: The 500 to 800 repertoires of the first cohort and the 120 or so validation repertoires were produced on the same platform, according to a later analysis. The study aimed to test whether cataloging public T cell receptors could reveal signatures of past pathogen exposure. In addition to the first cohort of roughly 700 subjects, a separate validation cohort of 100 to 150 different subjects was used. To predict cytomegalovirus infection status, the study brought together high-throughput TCR immunosequencing, statistical association of individual TCRs with disease status, and machine learning.

The library was obtained by the immunoSEQ multiplex PCR assay. The study's own analysis went as follows. A statistical classification framework was built to diagnose cytomegalovirus status from the catalog of TCR beta chain sequences. The immuneACCESS repertoire file appears here via TCRdb, limited to in-frame rearrangements. These files lack a portion of the clones; in checked studies, under half of the deficit traces to unresolved V genes, and the cause of the others is not known. D and trimming were read from the DNA, whereas the V and J calls and clone size are those reported in that table. This sample is represented by about 140,000 clones; about four fifths of them were singletons. Roughly 1.4% of the sample is held by the ten biggest clonotypes. Overall study outcomes, separate from this receptor: The study listed 170 or so TCR beta chains as associated with cytomegalovirus. Most TCR sequences were observed very rarely across donors, whereas some public TCRs were present in many individuals. The authors suggested that the approach could potentially be generalized to other disease states and immunological phenotypes. In both the original and validation cohorts, the classifier was reported to diagnose cytomegalovirus status with high specificity and sensitivity. In vitro tests confirmed that a few of the cytomegalovirus-associated TCR beta chains recognize cytomegalovirus antigens. The validation cohort had no HLA typing available for a later analysis, so co-occurrence within that cohort was assessed over all 130 or so repertoires. Of the cluster scores, approximately 95% were above 0 in a later analysis, which found that TCRs clustered in the first cohort also tended to co-occur in the 120 or so validation repertoires.

The donors were included in the validation cohort of some 120 subjects, a group kept apart from the approximately 690-subject first cohort. The sample consisted of PBMCs. This sequence was found in a woman in her 30s in good health and CMV-seronegative. In this chain, TRBV19 is recombined with TRBJ2-7, with 7 junctional bases fitting TRBD1. The nucleotide sequence is given as TGTGCCAGTAGTCACCTTGAACAGGGGTACGAGCAGTACTTC. Its amino acids are CASSHLEQGYEQYF.